The T cell receptor beta chain under discussion was sequenced for a study of T cell repertoires in ileal Crohn's disease. On the study more broadly: Surgery for a complication: stricturing in 61%, penetrating in about 39%.

V was pared by 1 base and J by 8 bases, with 8 bases between. Germline V gives CDR1 SNHLY, CDR2 FYNNEI. The CDR3 length is 13 residues. The study's findings and limits: Compared with CD4 T cells, sorted CD8 cells carried more expanded clones.

Here immunoSEQ multiplex PCR was the method, and the copy in TCRdb shows in-frame clones only, minus some. The sample records some 2,800 clones, around 75% being singletons. With regard to this clone: The target antigen is unknown.

Time point specified: proximal margin of the surgical specimen (macroscopically non-inflamed). This clonotype was obtained from an adult with Crohn's disease. The specimen was ileal tissue. The chain links TRBV2 to TRBJ1-4; possible D gene TRBD1, 5 bases. The CDR3 bases are TGTGCCAGCAGTGAAGGGGGCGGAGAAAAACTGTTTTTT. Its translation: CASSEGGGEKLFF.